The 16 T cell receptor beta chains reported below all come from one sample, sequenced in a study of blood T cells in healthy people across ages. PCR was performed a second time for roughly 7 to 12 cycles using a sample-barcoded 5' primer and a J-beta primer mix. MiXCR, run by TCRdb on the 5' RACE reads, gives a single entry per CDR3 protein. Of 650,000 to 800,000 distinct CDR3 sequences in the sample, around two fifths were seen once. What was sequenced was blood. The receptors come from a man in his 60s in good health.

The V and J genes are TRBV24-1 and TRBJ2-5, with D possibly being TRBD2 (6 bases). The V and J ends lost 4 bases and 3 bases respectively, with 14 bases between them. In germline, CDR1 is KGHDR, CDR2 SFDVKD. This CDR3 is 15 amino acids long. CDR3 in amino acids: CATSDRRDLKETQYF. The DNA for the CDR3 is TGTGCCACCAGTGACCGTCGGGACTTGAAAGAGACCCAGTACTTC.

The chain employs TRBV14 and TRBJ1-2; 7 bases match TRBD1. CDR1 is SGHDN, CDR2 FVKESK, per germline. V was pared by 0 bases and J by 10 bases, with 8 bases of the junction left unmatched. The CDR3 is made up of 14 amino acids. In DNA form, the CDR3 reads TGTGCCAGCAGCCAAGACAGGGGGGCGGTTTTCTACACCTTC. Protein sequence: CASSQDRGAVFYTF.

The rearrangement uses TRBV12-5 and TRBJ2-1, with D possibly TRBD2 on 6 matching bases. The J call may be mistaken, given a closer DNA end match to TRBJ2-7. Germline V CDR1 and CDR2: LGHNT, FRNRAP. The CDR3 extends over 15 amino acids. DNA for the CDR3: TGTGCTAGTGGTTTCGGTAGCGGCTCCTACAATGAGCAGTACTTC. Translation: CASGFGSGSYNEQYF.

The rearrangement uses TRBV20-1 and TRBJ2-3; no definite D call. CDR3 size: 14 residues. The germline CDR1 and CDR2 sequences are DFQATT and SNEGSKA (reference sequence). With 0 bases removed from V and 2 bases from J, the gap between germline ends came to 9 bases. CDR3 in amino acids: CSARDTGTTDTQYF. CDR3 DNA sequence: TGCAGTGCTAGAGACACGGGTACCACAGATACGCAGTATTTT.

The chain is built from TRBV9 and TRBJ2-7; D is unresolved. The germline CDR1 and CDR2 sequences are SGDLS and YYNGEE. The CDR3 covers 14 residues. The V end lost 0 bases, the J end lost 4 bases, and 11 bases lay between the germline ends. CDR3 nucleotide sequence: TGTGCCAGCAGCGTAGACCCTAGTACTTACGAGCAGTACTTC. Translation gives CASSVDPSTYEQYF.

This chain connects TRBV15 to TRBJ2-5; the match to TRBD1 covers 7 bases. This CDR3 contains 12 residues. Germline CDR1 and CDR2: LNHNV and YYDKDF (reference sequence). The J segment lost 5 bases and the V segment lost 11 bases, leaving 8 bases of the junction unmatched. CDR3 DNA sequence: TGTGCCGCGGCGACAGGGTTTGAGACCCAGTACTTC. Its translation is CAAATGFETQYF.

CDR3 amino acids: CASSVGGSFFNEQFF. The DNA for the CDR3 is TGTGCCAGCAGCGTAGGGGGGTCGTTTTTCAATGAGCAGTTCTTC. V gene TRBV9 combines with J gene TRBJ2-1; either TRBD1 or TRBD2 may fit D (5 bases each). The CDR3 is made up of 15 amino acids. The germline CDR1 and CDR2 sequences are SGDLS and YYNGEE. V dropped 0 bases and J dropped 6 bases, with 13 bases sitting between them.

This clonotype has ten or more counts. CDR3 amino acids: CSVGLAGGPETQYF. CDR3 nucleotide sequence: TGCAGCGTTGGACTAGCGGGGGGGCCGGAGACCCAGTACTTC. The V and J genes are TRBV29-1 and TRBJ2-5, with TRBD2 matching over 14 bases. The junction had 3 bases not matched to a gene; V was cut back by 4 bases and J by 5 bases. The V gene's germline CDR1 is SQVTM and CDR2 ANQGSEA. This CDR3 is 14 amino acids long.

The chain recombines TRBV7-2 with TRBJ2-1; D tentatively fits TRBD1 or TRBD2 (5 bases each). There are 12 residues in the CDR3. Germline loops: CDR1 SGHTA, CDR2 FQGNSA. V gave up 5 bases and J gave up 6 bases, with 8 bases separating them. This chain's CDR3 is CASSTRGNEQFF. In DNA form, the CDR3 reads TGTGCCAGCAGCACGAGGGGCAATGAGCAGTTCTTC.

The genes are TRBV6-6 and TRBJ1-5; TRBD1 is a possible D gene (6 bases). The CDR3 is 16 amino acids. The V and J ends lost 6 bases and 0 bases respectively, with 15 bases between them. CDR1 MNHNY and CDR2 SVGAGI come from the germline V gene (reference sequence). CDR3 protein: CASRAPTDSSNQPQHF. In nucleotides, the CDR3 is TGTGCCAGCAGGGCCCCTACGGACAGTAGCAATCAGCCCCAGCATTTT.

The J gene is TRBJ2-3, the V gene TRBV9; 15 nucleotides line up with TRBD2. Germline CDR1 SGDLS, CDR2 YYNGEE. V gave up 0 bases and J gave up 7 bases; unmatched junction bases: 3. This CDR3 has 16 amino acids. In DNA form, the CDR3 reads TGTGCCAGCAGCGTAGACGGGACTAGCGGGGGGTATACGCAGTATTTT. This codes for CASSVDGTSGGYTQYF.

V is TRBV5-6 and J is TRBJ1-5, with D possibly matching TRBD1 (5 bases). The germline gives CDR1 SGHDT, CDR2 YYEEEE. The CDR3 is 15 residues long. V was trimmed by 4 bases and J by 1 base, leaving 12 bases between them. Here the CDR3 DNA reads TGTGCCAGCAGCCTCCTGGACACCAGCAATCAGCCCCAGCATTTT. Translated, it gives CASSLLDTSNQPQHF.

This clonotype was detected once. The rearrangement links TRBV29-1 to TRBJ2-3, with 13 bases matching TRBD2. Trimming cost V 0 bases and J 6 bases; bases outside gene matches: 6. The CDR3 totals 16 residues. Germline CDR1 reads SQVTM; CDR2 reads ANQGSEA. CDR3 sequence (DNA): TGCAGCGTTGAAGACCGGACTAGCGGGGGAGGGGATACGCAGTATTTT. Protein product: CSVEDRTSGGGDTQYF.

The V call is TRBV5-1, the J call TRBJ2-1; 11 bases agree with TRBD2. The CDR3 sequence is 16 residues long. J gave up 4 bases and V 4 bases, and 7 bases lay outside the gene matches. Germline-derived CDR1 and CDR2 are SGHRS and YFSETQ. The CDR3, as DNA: TGCGCCAGCAGCGCCCATTCTAGCGGGGGGTACAATGAGCAGTTCTTC. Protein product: CASSAHSSGGYNEQFF.

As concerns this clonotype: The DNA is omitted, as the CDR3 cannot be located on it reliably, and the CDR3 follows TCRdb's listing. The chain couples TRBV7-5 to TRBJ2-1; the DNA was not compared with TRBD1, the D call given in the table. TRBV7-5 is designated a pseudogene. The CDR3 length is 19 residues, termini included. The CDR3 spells CISVSEADSGTGTYNEQFF.

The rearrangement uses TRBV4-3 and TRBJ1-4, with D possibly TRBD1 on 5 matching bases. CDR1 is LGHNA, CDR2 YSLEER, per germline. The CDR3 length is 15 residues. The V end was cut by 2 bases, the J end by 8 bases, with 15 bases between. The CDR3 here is CASSQQKGLVEKLFF. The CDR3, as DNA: TGCGCCAGCAGCCAACAGAAGGGGCTTGTCGAAAAACTGTTTTTT.